The 11 T cell receptor beta chains presented below share a single source sample, sequenced in a study of metastatic and nonmetastatic thyroid tumors. Thyroid surgery was preceded by no treatment in any patient. Via MiXCR, TCRdb re-called the PCR reads. The sample carries 13,000 to 15,000 clones, more than 25% recorded once. Material for sequencing was tumor tissue. These TCRs come from a female donor with papillary thyroid cancer or a benign thyroid nodule (not recorded which). Some clones in this sample may be carry-over from other donors' samples.

This chain links TRBV7-3 with TRBJ2-3; D gene unclear. The V end was cut by 5 bases, the J end by 2 bases, with 2 bases between. Looked up from germline, CDR1 is SGHTA and CDR2 is FQGTGA. The CDR3 contains 11 residues. The CDR3 is CASSLTDTQYF. The CDR3 nucleotides are TGTGCCAGCAGCCTCACAGATACGCAGTATTTT.

Within the sample, this clone is medium-sized. The V call is TRBV20-1, the J call TRBJ2-7; the match to TRBD2 covers 10 bases. The CDR3 runs to 16 residues. V trimming: 4 bases; J trimming: 9 bases; junction bases outside the gene matches: 18. The V gene's germline CDR1 is DFQATT and CDR2 SNEGSKA (reference sequence). The DNA for the CDR3 is TGCAGTGCTACCCTAACCGGGACTAGCGATCTCGGTCCGCAGTACTTC. Its protein product is CSATLTGTSDLGPQYF.

The rearrangement links TRBV28 to TRBJ2-5; D is perhaps TRBD2 (5 bases). The CDR3 is 13 amino acids. The V end was cut by 2 bases, the J end by 3 bases, with 7 bases between. Germline lookup yields CDR1 MDHEN and CDR2 SYDVKM. The CDR3 reads CASSLTGKETQYF. The DNA of the CDR3 is TGTGCCAGCAGTTTAACGGGAAAAGAGACCCAGTACTTC.

A few counts support this clone. The chain has TRBV5-1 and TRBJ2-7; perhaps TRBD2 as D (6 bases). Germline CDR1 reads SGHRS; CDR2 reads YFSETQ. The CDR3 contains 16 residues. V lost 0 bases and J lost 0, with 13 bases in between. The CDR3 coding sequence is TGCGCCAGCAGCTTGGTTCGGGACTCTGACTCCTACGAGCAGTACTTC. Amino acids: CASSLVRDSDSYEQYF.

CDR3 region: CSALRGGQPQHF. CDR3 nucleotide sequence: TGCAGTGCTTTGAGGGGTGGTCAGCCCCAGCATTTT. The chain carries TRBV20-1 and TRBJ1-5; a weak D match, TRBD1 (5 bases). The CDR3 is 12 residues long. Germline CDR1 is DFQATT and CDR2 is SNEGSKA (reference sequence). V lost 5 bases and J lost 6, with 11 bases in between.

CDR3 protein: CASQAGREQYF. The CDR3 DNA reads TGTGCCAGCCAGGCAGGACGCGAGCAGTACTTC. This rearrangement joins TRBV28 to TRBJ2-7, with D unresolved. The V end lost 8 bases, the J end lost 6 bases, and 11 bases lay between the germline ends. Germline V gene lookup returns CDR1 MDHEN and CDR2 SYDVKM. CDR3 size: 11 residues. The whole variable domain, filled in from reference TRBV28 and TRBJ2-7, reads DVKVTQSSRYLVKRTGEKVFLECVQDMDHENMFWYRQDPGLGLRLIYFSYDVKMKEKGDIPEGYSVSREKKERFSLILESASTNQTSMYLCASQAGREQYFGPGTRLTVT.

The chain carries TRBV28 and TRBJ1-1; 7 nucleotides line up with TRBD1. Germline V gene lookup returns CDR1 MDHEN and CDR2 SYDVKM. This CDR3 region has 14 residues. With 5 bases clipped from V and 5 bases from J, the junction kept 8 bases outside the gene matches. This chain's CDR3 is CASSGPRGPTEAFF. The DNA of the CDR3 is TGTGCCAGCAGTGGCCCTAGGGGGCCAACTGAAGCTTTCTTT. Looking up the rest from reference TRBV28 and TRBJ1-1 gives the full variable domain: DVKVTQSSRYLVKRTGEKVFLECVQDMDHENMFWYRQDPGLGLRLIYFSYDVKMKEKGDIPEGYSVSREKKERFSLILESASTNQTSMYLCASSGPRGPTEAFFGQGTRLTVV.

The table lists this clone with many counts. The rearrangement uses TRBV29-1 and TRBJ1-2; 9 nucleotides match TRBD1. V lost 7 bases, J lost 3 bases, and 3 bases stayed unmatched. The CDR3 consists of 12 residues. The germline CDR1 and CDR2 sequences are SQVTM and ANQGSEA. The CDR3 loop reads CSGTGVDYGYTF. For the CDR3, the DNA is TGCAGCGGGACAGGGGTAGACTATGGCTACACCTTC.

This chain connects TRBV11-2 to TRBJ2-1, with a weak D call TRBD1 (5 bases). The length of the CDR3 is 15 residues. V dropped 0 bases and J dropped 4 bases, with 10 bases sitting between them. CDR1 and CDR2 from the germline V gene are SGHAT and FQNNGV. The CDR3 spells CASSLDRVTYNEQFF. The CDR3 nucleotides read TGTGCCAGCAGCTTAGACAGGGTTACTTACAATGAGCAGTTCTTC.

In its sample, this clone was seen many times. The germline gene is not matched at one end of the junction; a read error may be the cause. The same CDR3 arises from other DNA sequences in this sample as well. Written as DNA, the CDR3 is TGCGCCAGCAGCCTTAGGCGAACGAACACCGGGGAGCTGTTTTTT. Amino acids: CASSLRRTNTGELFF. The V gene is TRBV11-1, the J gene TRBJ2-2; D ambiguous. CDR3 length: 15 residues. The V gene's germline CDR1 is SGHAT and CDR2 FQDESV (reference sequence). Drawing the rest from reference TRBV11-1 and TRBJ2-2, the complete variable domain is EAEVAQSPRYKITEKSQAVAFWCDPISGHATLYWYRQILGQGPELLVQFQDESVVDDSQLPKDRFSAERLKGVDSTLKIQPAELGDSAMYLCASSLRRTNTGELFFGEGSRLTVL.

A few counts support this clone. This chain links TRBV27 with TRBJ1-1; tentatively, D is TRBD1 (5 bases). CDR3 length: 13 residues. Germline loops: CDR1 MNHEY, CDR2 SMNVEV (reference sequence). V lost 3 bases and J lost 7, with 12 bases in between. The CDR3 region is CASSLGVGSEAFF. The CDR3 coding sequence is TGTGCCAGCAGTTTGGGGGTTGGGAGTGAAGCTTTCTTT.